Described below is a single T cell receptor beta chain sequence and its context. This specimen comes from a study of control samples from healthy donors and cancer patients. V lost 3 bases and J 4 bases, leaving 8 bases between the germline ends. Germline CDR1 reads LGHDT; CDR2 reads YNNKEL (reference sequence). The CDR3 has 13 amino acids. Assay: immunoSEQ multiplex PCR; the TCRdb copy retains only in-frame clones and omits some. The sample contains 79,000 or so clones, about 89% of which appear only once. This chain joins TRBV3-1 (or the pseudogene TRBV3-2) and TRBJ2-3; D is uncertain. Source material: PBMCs. This sequence originates from a woman between 50 and 59 years old with colorectal cancer. Here the CDR3 reads CASSHLGSDTQYF. DNA for the CDR3: TGTGCCAGCAGCCACCTAGGGTCAGATACGCAGTATTTT.